A selection of T cell receptor beta chains follows, all from one sample in a study of PD-1 blockade in classical Hodgkin lymphoma. Sequenced by immunoSEQ multiplex PCR; TCRdb stores in-frame clones only, minus some. The table includes 70,000 or so clones, 65% to 75% detected once. Source: peripheral blood mononuclear cells (PBMCs), taken before the second cycle of nivolumab. These receptors all stem from a human donor with classical Hodgkin lymphoma. Both conserved end residues are part of each CDR3. A D gene is named only where the DNA matches it firmly. The listing skips clone size in some rows; elsewhere it reads once, few, many or a size class.

V gene	D gene	J gene	clone size	CDR3 DNA	CDR3 protein
TRBV27	TRBD2	TRBJ2-5	.	TGTGCCAGCAGTCCCACATTAGCGGGGGGGCCGCCGCAAGAGACCCAGTACTTC	CASSPTLAGGPPQETQYF
TRBV2	TRBD1	TRBJ1-1	.	TGTGCCAGCAGTATAACAGGGGGGACTGAAGCTTTCTTT	CASSITGGTEAFF
TRBV4-1	.	TRBJ1-2	.	TGCGCCAGCAGCCAAGATAGTGTCTATGGCTACACCTTC	CASSQDSVYGYTF
TRBV27	.	TRBJ2-1	.	TGTGCCAGCAGTTTACTAGTTGAGGGGCTCGAGCAGTTCTTC	CASSLLVEGLEQFF
TRBV29-1	.	TRBJ2-5	.	TGCAGCGTGGGCCCCGGGGTCCGAAGGGAGACCCAGTACTTC	CSVGPGVRRETQYF
TRBV9	.	TRBJ2-1	once	TGTGCCAGCAGCCCCCGGGGGCGCCGGCATGAGCAGTTCTTC	CASSPRGRRHEQFF
TRBV5-8	.	TRBJ1-1	.	TGTGCCAGCAGCGTACAGTCAATGAACACTGAAGCTTTCTTT	CASSVQSMNTEAFF
TRBV7-9	.	TRBJ2-2	once	TGTGCCAGCAGCTTTATTCTGACCCAGGGACGCACCGGGGAGCTGTTTTTT	CASSFILTQGRTGELFF
TRBV6-5	TRBD1	TRBJ1-2	.	TGTGCCAGCAGGCGAGACAGGGCGGCTGGCTACACCTTC	CASRRDRAAGYTF
TRBV11-3	.	TRBJ1-1	.	TGTGCCAGCAGCCTAACCGGAACTGAAGCTTTCTTT	CASSLTGTEAFF
TRBV2	.	TRBJ1-5	.	TGTGCCAGCAGGACCCAGTCATGGGGGGGCAATCAGCCCCAGCATTTT	CASRTQSWGGNQPQHF
TRBV4-1	.	TRBJ1-2	.	TGCGCCAGCAGCGAAGGAAACTATGGCTACACCTTC	CASSEGNYGYTF
TRBV5-4	TRBD2	TRBJ2-2	.	TGTGCCAGCAGGGGAGGGCCTAACACCGGGGAGCTGTTTTTT	CASRGGPNTGELFF
TRBV5-1	TRBD2	TRBJ2-5	.	TGCGCCAGCAGCCCTGTAGCGGGAGAAGAGACCCAGTACTTC	CASSPVAGEETQYF
TRBV5-4	.	TRBJ1-1	.	TGTGCCAGCAGGCCCGGATTCGGATACACTGAAGCTTTCTTT	CASRPGFGYTEAFF
TRBV7-2	.	TRBJ1-5	.	TGTGCCAGCAGCTTAGGCAGGGAAGGCAATCAGCCCCAGCATTTT	CASSLGREGNQPQHF
TRBV6-1	.	TRBJ2-1	once	TGTGCCAGCCGCCCAACTGACCCCGGGGAGCAGTTCTTC	CASRPTDPGEQFF
TRBV5-6	.	TRBJ1-1	.	TGTGCCAGCAGCTTGGCCAGGGCTTTGAACACTGAAGCTTTCTTT	CASSLARALNTEAFF
TRBV5-4	.	TRBJ2-6	.	TGTGCCAGCAGCACGTCGGAGTTCGGGCAGGACACGGCTGGGGCCAACGTCCTGACTTTC	CASSTSEFGQDTAGANVLTF
TRBV6-6	TRBD1	TRBJ1-1	.	TGTGCCAGCAGTCTAACAGGGGTGACTGAAGCTTTCTTT	CASSLTGVTEAFF
TRBV6-1	.	TRBJ1-5	.	TGTGCCAGCAGTGGGGCCAGCATAAGCCAGCCCCAGCATTTT	CASSGASISQPQHF
TRBV7-8	.	TRBJ2-7	.	TGTGCCAGCAGCTTAGGGACGGGACTTTACGAGCAGTACTTC	CASSLGTGLYEQYF
TRBV6-5	TRBD2	TRBJ2-1	.	TGTGCCAGCAGATCCCCCGGGGGGAATGAGCAGTTCTTC	CASRSPGGNEQFF
TRBV28	TRBD2	TRBJ2-5	.	TGTGCCAGCAGTTTATGGGGACTAGCGGGGGCCCTCCGGGAGACCCAGTACTTC	CASSLWGLAGALRETQYF
TRBV18	.	TRBJ1-1	.	TGTGCCAGCTCACCGTGGGGGTCCAACACTGAAGCTTTCTTT	CASSPWGSNTEAFF
TRBV29-1	.	TRBJ2-5	once	TGCAGCGTTGCCGGCAGGCAAGAGACCCAGTACTTC	CSVAGRQETQYF
TRBV11-2	.	TRBJ1-5	.	TGTGCCAGCAGCTTAGAGGGGGGACCCAATCAGCCCCAGCATTTT	CASSLEGGPNQPQHF
TRBV5-1	.	TRBJ2-7	.	TGCGCCAGCAGCTTAATTGGGGGTTCCTACGAGCAGTACTTC	CASSLIGGSYEQYF
TRBV5-1	.	TRBJ2-7	few	TGCGCCAGCAGCTTGAGTGGGGGGAGCTCCTACGAGCAGTACTTC	CASSLSGGSSYEQYF
TRBV5-4	TRBD2	TRBJ2-3	.	TGTGCCAGCAGCTTGGCGGCGGGAGGCCTATACACAGATACGCAGTATTTT	CASSLAAGGLYTDTQYF
TRBV2	.	TRBJ1-1	.	TGTGCCAGCAGCCTAAACACTGAAGCTTTCTTT	CASSLNTEAFF
TRBV7-7	.	TRBJ2-7	.	TGTGCTAGCAGCTTAGGTCTGGCGGACGAGCAGTACTTC	CASSLGLADEQYF
TRBV5-1	.	TRBJ1-1	.	TGCGCCAGCAGCCGACAGCCCCAGAACACTGAAGCTTTCTTT	CASSRQPQNTEAFF
TRBV2	.	TRBJ2-1	.	TGTGCCAGCAGTGGCCAGAACAATGAGCAGTTCTTC	CASSGQNNEQFF
TRBV7-9	.	TRBJ1-2	.	TGTGCCAGCAGCTTCGGGTCGACTGGGATAAGCTATGGCTACACCTTC	CASSFGSTGISYGYTF
TRBV5-6	.	TRBJ2-7	.	TGTGCCAGCAGCCTTTCCGGGACACCTCTAGCCTACGAGCAGTACTTC	CASSLSGTPLAYEQYF
TRBV6-5	.	TRBJ1-5	few	TGTGCCAGCCGACACGAAGTGTTCAATCAGCCCCAGCATTTT	CASRHEVFNQPQHF
TRBV19	.	TRBJ1-5	.	TGTGCCAGTAGCCTGGAAGGGGTGTATAGCAATCAGCCCCAGCATTTT	CASSLEGVYSNQPQHF
TRBV5-1	.	TRBJ1-1	few	TGCGCCAGCAGCTTGGCCCCGGCCAACACTGAAGCTTTCTTT	CASSLAPANTEAFF
TRBV2	TRBD1	TRBJ1-1	.	TGTGCCACCCTAGCAGGGGGGCCGGGGGCTTTCTTT	CATLAGGPGAFF
TRBV28	.	TRBJ2-5	.	TGTGCCAGCAGTGTGGGACCACCCCAAGAGACCCAGTACTTC	CASSVGPPQETQYF
TRBV5-6	.	TRBJ1-6	.	TGTGCCAGCAGCCCCTCGGCGGGGGAGTCTTCACCCCTCCACTTT	CASSPSAGESSPLHF